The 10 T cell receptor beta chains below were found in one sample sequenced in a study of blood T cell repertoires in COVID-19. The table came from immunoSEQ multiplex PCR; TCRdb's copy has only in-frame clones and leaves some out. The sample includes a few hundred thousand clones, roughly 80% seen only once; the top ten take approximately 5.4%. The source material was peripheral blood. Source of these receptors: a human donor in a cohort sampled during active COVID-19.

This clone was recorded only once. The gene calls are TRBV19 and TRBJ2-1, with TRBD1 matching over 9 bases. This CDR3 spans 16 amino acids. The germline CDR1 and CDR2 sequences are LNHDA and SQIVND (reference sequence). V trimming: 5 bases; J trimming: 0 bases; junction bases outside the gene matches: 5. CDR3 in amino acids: CASSLNRGPSYNEQFF. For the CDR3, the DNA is TGTGCCAGTAGTCTAAACAGGGGGCCCTCCTACAATGAGCAGTTCTTC.

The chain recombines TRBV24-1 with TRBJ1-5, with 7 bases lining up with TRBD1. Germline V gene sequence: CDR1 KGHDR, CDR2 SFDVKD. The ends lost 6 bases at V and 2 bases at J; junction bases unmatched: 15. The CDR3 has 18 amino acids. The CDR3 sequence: CATSSPTTGRVGNQPQHF. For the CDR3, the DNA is TGTGCCACCAGTAGCCCAACGACAGGGCGAGTGGGCAATCAGCCCCAGCATTTT.

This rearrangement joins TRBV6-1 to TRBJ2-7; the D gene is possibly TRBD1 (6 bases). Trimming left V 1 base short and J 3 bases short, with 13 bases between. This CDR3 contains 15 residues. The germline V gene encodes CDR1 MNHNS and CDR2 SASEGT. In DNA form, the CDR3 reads TGTGCCAGCAGTGAAGGGGTGGACAGACACTACGAGCAGTACTTC. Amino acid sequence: CASSEGVDRHYEQYF.

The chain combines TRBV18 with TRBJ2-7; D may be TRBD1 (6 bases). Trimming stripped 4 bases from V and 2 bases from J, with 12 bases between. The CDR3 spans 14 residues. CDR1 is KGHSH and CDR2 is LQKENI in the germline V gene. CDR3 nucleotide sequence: TGTGCCAGCTCACTAACAGGGATAACCTACGAGCAGTACTTC. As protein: CASSLTGITYEQYF.

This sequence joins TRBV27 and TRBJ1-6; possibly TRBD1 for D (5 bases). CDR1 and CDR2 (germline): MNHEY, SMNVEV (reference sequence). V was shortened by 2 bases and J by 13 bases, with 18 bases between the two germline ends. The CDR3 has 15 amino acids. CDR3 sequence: CASSLAAGRGWPLHF. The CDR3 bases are TGTGCCAGCAGTTTAGCCGCCGGGCGGGGCTGGCCCCTCCACTTT.

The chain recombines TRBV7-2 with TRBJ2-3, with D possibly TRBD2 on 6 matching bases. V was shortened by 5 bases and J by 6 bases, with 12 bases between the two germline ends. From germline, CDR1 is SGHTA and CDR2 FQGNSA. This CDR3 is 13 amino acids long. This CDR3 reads CASSSSGADTQYF. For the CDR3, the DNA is TGTGCCAGCAGCAGTAGCGGAGCGGATACGCAGTATTTT.

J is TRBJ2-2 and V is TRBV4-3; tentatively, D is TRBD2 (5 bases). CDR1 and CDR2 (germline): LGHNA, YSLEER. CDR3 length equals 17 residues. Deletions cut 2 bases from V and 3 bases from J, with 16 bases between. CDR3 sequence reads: CASSQRELVVYTGELFF. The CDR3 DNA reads TGCGCCAGCAGCCAACGGGAACTAGTAGTATACACCGGGGAGCTGTTTTTT.

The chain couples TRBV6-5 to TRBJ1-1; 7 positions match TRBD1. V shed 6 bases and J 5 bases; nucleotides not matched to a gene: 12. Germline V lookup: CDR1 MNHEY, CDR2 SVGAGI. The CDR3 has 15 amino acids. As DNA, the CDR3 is TGTGCCAGCAGCTCCAAGGGGGCGCCGAAGACTGAAGCTTTCTTT. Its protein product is CASSSKGAPKTEAFF.

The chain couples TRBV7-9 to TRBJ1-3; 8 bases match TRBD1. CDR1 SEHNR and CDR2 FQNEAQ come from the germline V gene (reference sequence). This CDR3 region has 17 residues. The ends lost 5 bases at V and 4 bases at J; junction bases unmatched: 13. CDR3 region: CASSPARLTGEGNTIYF. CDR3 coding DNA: TGTGCCAGCAGCCCGGCCCGTTTGACAGGGGAAGGAAACACCATATATTTT.

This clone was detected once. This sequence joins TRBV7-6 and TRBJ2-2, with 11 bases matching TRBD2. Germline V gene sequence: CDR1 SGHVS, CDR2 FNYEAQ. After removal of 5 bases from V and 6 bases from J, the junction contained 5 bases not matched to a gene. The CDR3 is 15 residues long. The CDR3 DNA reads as TGTGCCAGCAGCGTTAGCGGGAGGGGGTCCGGGGAGCTGTTTTTT. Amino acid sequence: CASSVSGRGSGELFF. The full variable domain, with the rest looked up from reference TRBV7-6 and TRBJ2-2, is GAGVSQSPRYKVTKRGQDVALRCDPISGHVSLYWYRQALGQGPEFLTYFNYEAQQDKSGLPNDRFSAERPEGSISTLTIQRTEQRDSAMYRCASSVSGRGSGELFFGEGSRLTVL.